These 2 T cell receptor beta chains were sequenced from one sample in a study of beta chain features in type 1 diabetes. All of the isolated RNA was reverse transcribed, so expressed TCRB transcripts were sequenced. The protocol was immunoSEQ multiplex PCR, while the TCRdb copy is restricted to in-frame clones and leaves out a portion. The sample gives over 600,000 clones, approximately 13% of which show up once; more than 0.09% is in the top ten. Findings of the study overall: TCRB CDR3s from Type 1 diabetes patients were moderately but significantly shorter in all four CD4+ subsets.

These receptors' antigens are unknown. The sequenced sample was naive CD4+ T cells from blood. The receptor set was obtained from a man younger than 40 with type 1 diabetes.

The sample holds a few counts of this clone. V gene TRBV7-3 combines with J gene TRBJ2-3; D tentatively reads TRBD1 or TRBD2 (5 bases each). Germline V gene lookup returns CDR1 SGHTA and CDR2 FQGTGA. V was shortened by 1 base and J by 1 base, with 6 bases between the two germline ends. This CDR3 is 14 amino acids long. The CDR3 loop is CASSLMGGTDTQYF. The DNA for the CDR3 is TGTGCCAGCAGCTTAATGGGGGGCACAGATACGCAGTATTTT.

This rearrangement joins TRBV4-3 to TRBJ2-3; D may be TRBD1 or TRBD2 (5 bases each). Germline V gives CDR1 LGHNA, CDR2 YSLEER. The CDR3 length is 13 residues. Trimming shortened V by 1 base and J by 7 bases, and 9 bases separated the two germline ends. CDR3 nucleotide sequence: TGCGCCAGCAGCCAAGTACGGGGCCATACGCAGTATTTT. Protein product: CASSQVRGHTQYF.